The 20 T cell receptor beta chains in this list originate from one sample, sequenced in a study of identical twins. TCRdb itself ran the 5' RACE reads through MiXCR, one entry per CDR3 protein. The table records under 300,000 distinct CDR3 sequences, about 13% of them present only once. This sample also belongs to another study, concerning yellow fever vaccine responses in identical twins.

The sample was memory (CD45RO+) T cells sorted from blood. The receptors stem from a woman younger than 35 in good health.

This chain links TRBV20-1 with TRBJ2-7; D possibly corresponds to TRBD1 (5 bases). V gave up 5 bases and J gave up 0 bases, with 11 bases separating them. This CDR3 contains 13 residues. The germline V gene has CDR1 DFQATT and CDR2 SNEGSKA (reference sequence). The CDR3 spells CSAVRVSSYEQYF. CDR3 in DNA: TGCAGTGCTGTCAGGGTTTCCTCCTACGAGCAGTACTTC.

This clonotype was counted a few times. This chain uses TRBV20-1 with TRBJ2-7; D might be TRBD1 (6 bases). Germline loops: CDR1 DFQATT, CDR2 SNEGSKA (reference sequence). With 6 bases removed from V and 1 base from J, the gap between germline ends came to 16 bases. The CDR3 covers 14 residues. The chain's CDR3 is CSAQYPGQSYEQYF. The CDR3 bases are TGCAGTGCGCAGTACCCTGGACAGTCCTACGAGCAGTACTTC.

This clonotype was counted a few times. This chain links TRBV2 with TRBJ1-5; D perhaps matches TRBD1 (5 bases). V lost 6 bases, J lost 3 bases, and 18 bases lay in between. The CDR3 is made up of 16 amino acids. The germline V gene has CDR1 SNHLY and CDR2 FYNNEI. The CDR3 DNA is TGTGCCAGCAGGGTGGGACGCAGAGCCTTCAATCAGCCCCAGCATTTT. Its translation is CASRVGRRAFNQPQHF.

This clonotype was found a few times. The rearrangement joins TRBV20-1 to TRBJ2-2, with D possibly TRBD2 on 6 matching bases. The CDR3 contains 15 residues. V was shortened by 3 bases and J by 5 bases, with 16 bases between the two germline ends. From germline, CDR1 is DFQATT and CDR2 SNEGSKA (reference sequence). CDR3 protein: CSARIPGGRTGELFF. The CDR3 nucleotides are TGCAGTGCTAGGATCCCCGGGGGTCGGACCGGGGAGCTGTTTTTT.

V usage is TRBV7-2 and J usage is TRBJ2-1; TRBD2 aligns across 14 bases. The V gene's germline CDR1 is SGHTA and CDR2 FQGNSA. V lost 0 bases, J lost 6 bases, and 10 bases stayed unmatched. The CDR3 is 19 amino acids. The CDR3 nucleotides are TGTGCCAGCAGCTTAGCGCTGACTAGCGGGAGGGCCGGGTTCAATGAGCAGTTCTTC. As protein: CASSLALTSGRAGFNEQFF.

This rearrangement joins TRBV10-1 to TRBJ1-2; D might be TRBD1 (5 bases). Trimming took 3 bases from V and 3 from J, leaving 8 bases between them. There are 13 residues in the CDR3. The germline gives CDR1 WNHNN, CDR2 SYGVQD (reference sequence). CDR3 coding DNA: TGCGCCAGCAGTGACCTGACAGACTATGGCTACACCTTC. Its translation is CASSDLTDYGYTF.

The rearrangement joins TRBV27 to TRBJ2-5, with 7 bases fitting TRBD1. This CDR3 has 15 residues. V gave up 4 bases and J gave up 5 bases; unmatched junction bases: 10. Germline V gene data show CDR1 as MNHEY and CDR2 as SMNVEV (reference sequence). The CDR3, as DNA: TGTGCCAGCAGTTCGGGTTCGGACAGGAGGGAGACCCAGTACTTC. This translates into CASSSGSDRRETQYF.

This clonotype was seen a handful of times. The chain carries TRBV5-6 and TRBJ2-1, with 7 bases that match TRBD2. V shed 0 bases and J 6 bases; nucleotides not matched to a gene: 6. The length of the CDR3 is 15 residues. Looked up from germline, CDR1 is SGHDT and CDR2 is YYEEEE. The CDR3 spells CASSLDGLGLNEQFF. CDR3 DNA sequence: TGTGCCAGCAGCTTGGATGGACTAGGGCTCAATGAGCAGTTCTTC. The whole variable domain, filled in from reference TRBV5-6 and TRBJ2-1, reads DAGVTQSPTHLIKTRGQQVTLRCSPKSGHDTVSWYQQALGQGPQFIFQYYEEEERQRGNFPDRFSGHQFPNYSSELNVNALLLGDSALYLCASSLDGLGLNEQFFGPGTRLTVL.

This clonotype showed up just a few times. J is TRBJ2-7 and V is TRBV6-1; D is uncertain. This CDR3 contains 19 residues. V was clipped by 9 bases and J by 1 base, with 31 bases between them. Germline CDR1 is MNHNS and CDR2 is SASEGT. The CDR3 protein is CARTCGDALNRRSSYEQYF. In DNA form, the CDR3 reads TGTGCCAGGACGTGCGGTGATGCGCTAAATCGGAGATCTTCCTACGAGCAGTACTTC.

This clonotype showed up just once. The germline gene is not matched at one end of the junction; a read error may be the cause. The rearrangement links TRBV15 to TRBJ2-1, with D possibly matching TRBD1 (5 bases). From germline, CDR1 is LNHNV and CDR2 YYDKDF (reference sequence). The CDR3 runs to 15 residues. CDR3 nucleotide sequence: TGTGCCACCAACAGAGTTTTAGGCAGGGAAAATGAGCAGTTCTTC. Translated: CATNRVLGRENEQFF.

This clonotype has only a few counts. This rearrangement joins TRBV11-2 to TRBJ2-1; D unresolved. CDR3 length equals 15 residues. Looked up from germline, CDR1 is SGHAT and CDR2 is FQNNGV. V lost 5 bases, J lost 2 bases, and 13 bases lay in between. This CDR3 is CASSPIRQAYNEQFF. In DNA form, the CDR3 reads TGTGCCAGCAGCCCCATCCGCCAAGCCTACAATGAGCAGTTCTTC. The whole variable domain, filled in from reference TRBV11-2 and TRBJ2-1, reads EAGVAQSPRYKIIEKRQSVAFWCNPISGHATLYWYQQILGQGPKLLIQFQNNGVVDDSQLPKDRFSAERLKGVDSTLKIQPAKLEDSAVYLCASSPIRQAYNEQFFGPGTRLTVL.

This sequence joins TRBV3-1 and TRBJ1-2; 7 bases agree with TRBD1. Trimming took 4 bases from V and 2 from J; bases not matched to a gene: 4. Per germline, CDR1 LGHDT and CDR2 YNNKEL (reference sequence). The length of the CDR3 is 14 residues. In nucleotides, the CDR3 is TGTGCCAGCAGCCCGGGACAGTCCAACTATGGCTACACCTTC. Its protein is CASSPGQSNYGYTF.

This clonotype turned up a few times. This sequence joins TRBV21-1 and TRBJ2-7; the table's D call, TRBD2, has no DNA check behind it. TRBV21-1 is labeled a pseudogene. The CDR3 is 15 amino acids. The CDR3 region has the DNA TGTGCCAGCAGCAAAGCTGACGGACTGTCCTACGAGCAGTACTTC. Translated, it gives CASSKADGLSYEQYF.

There are a few counts of this clonotype. The chain is built from TRBV20-1 and TRBJ2-7; D may be TRBD2 (6 bases). The CDR3 contains 14 residues. The germline CDR1 and CDR2 sequences are DFQATT and SNEGSKA (reference sequence). Trimming removed 4 bases at V and 3 bases at J, with 16 bases between. The CDR3 protein is CSAKPSGPHYEQYF. CDR3 bases: TGCAGTGCTAAACCAAGCGGGCCCCACTACGAGCAGTACTTC.

This CDR3 reads CASSLDSLDTQYF. In DNA, the CDR3 is TGTGCCAGCAGTTTGGACAGCTTAGATACGCAGTATTTT. The chain carries TRBV12-3 or TRBV12-4 and TRBJ2-3, with D tentatively TRBD1 (6 bases). V was trimmed by 3 bases and J by 5 bases, leaving 9 bases between them. This CDR3 is 13 amino acids long.

The chain couples TRBV12-3 or TRBV12-4 to TRBJ2-6; tentative D call: TRBD1 (6 bases). The length of the CDR3 is 15 residues. V lost 8 bases, J lost 1 base, and 12 bases lay in between. CDR3 DNA sequence: TGTGCCAGCCACAAAACAGGGTCTGGGGCCAACGTCCTGACTTTC. This encodes CASHKTGSGANVLTF.

This clonotype was counted ten times or more. The chain couples TRBV5-1 to TRBJ2-1, with no clear D. Per the germline V gene, CDR1 is SGHRS and CDR2 is YFSETQ. The CDR3 covers 15 residues. Between the trimmed V and J ends, which lost 0 bases and 0 bases, there was a span of 7 bases. CDR3 sequence: CASSLVRYSYNEQFF. DNA for the CDR3: TGCGCCAGCAGCTTGGTGAGATACTCCTACAATGAGCAGTTCTTC.

This clonotype was seen many times. This chain uses TRBV12-3 or TRBV12-4 with TRBJ2-2; 9 positions match TRBD1. The CDR3 totals 15 residues. V lost 7 bases, J lost 5 bases, and 8 bases stayed unmatched. The CDR3 DNA reads TGTGCCAGCATCCCCCGGGACAGGGATACCGGGGAGCTGTTTTTT. The encoded protein is CASIPRDRDTGELFF.

This clonotype was picked up a small number of times. The chain employs TRBV24-1 and TRBJ2-7; the D is unclear. Germline lookup yields CDR1 KGHDR and CDR2 SFDVKD. Trimming shortened V by 4 bases and J by 3 bases, and 15 bases separated the two germline ends. The CDR3 contains 15 residues. The CDR3 loop is CATSEGSGRIYEQYF. The CDR3 DNA reads as TGTGCCACCAGTGAAGGGTCGGGCAGGATCTACGAGCAGTACTTC.

The table lists this clonotype with a few counts. The V and J genes are TRBV20-1 and TRBJ1-1; unclear D gene. The CDR3 has 15 residues. V lost 0 bases and J lost 7, with 18 bases in between. CDR1 and CDR2 (germline): DFQATT, SNEGSKA (reference sequence). The CDR3 protein is CSAREVGRTLIEAFF. The DNA of the CDR3 is TGCAGTGCTAGAGAGGTGGGAAGAACCCTGATTGAAGCTTTCTTT.